These 10 T cell receptor beta chains were all obtained from the same sample, sequenced in a study of T-cell reconstitution after alpha-beta-depleted transplantation in children. Unique molecular identifiers featured in how the TCRbeta library was prepared. MiXCR, applied by TCRdb to the PCR reads, yields one record per CDR3 protein. Of about 420,000 distinct CDR3 sequences in the sample, 15% to 20% are singletons; the top ten hold under 30%. This specimen was PBMCs, mostly from graft donor cells, taken 360 days after TCRalphabeta/CD19-depleted stem cell transplant. All receptors derive from a boy in the first two years of life who had a stem cell transplant for Wiskott-Aldrich syndrome, so the T cells may come from the graft donor.

V and J are TRBV5-6 and TRBJ2-1; no reliable D call. With 1 base removed from V and 8 bases from J, the gap between germline ends came to 13 bases. This CDR3 is built from 14 residues. The germline CDR1 and CDR2 sequences are SGHDT and YYEEEE. The CDR3 coding sequence is TGTGCCAGCAGCTTGAAGATAGGGTTCTATGAGCAGTTCTTC. Its protein product is CASSLKIGFYEQFF. Supplemented by reference TRBV5-6 and TRBJ2-1, the full variable domain reads DAGVTQSPTHLIKTRGQQVTLRCSPKSGHDTVSWYQQALGQGPQFIFQYYEEEERQRGNFPDRFSGHQFPNYSSELNVNALLLGDSALYLCASSLKIGFYEQFFGPGTRLTVL.

The chain has TRBV20-1 and TRBJ2-1, with TRBD2 matching 7 bases. Trimming removed 5 bases from V and 4 bases from J; junction bases left unmatched: 5. The CDR3 has 13 amino acids. Germline-derived CDR1 and CDR2 are DFQATT and SNEGSKA (reference sequence). As DNA, the CDR3 is TGCAGTGCTCCCGCGGGAGCTTACAATGAGCAGTTCTTC. It encodes CSAPAGAYNEQFF.

The V and J genes are TRBV20-1 and TRBJ1-2, with D perhaps matching TRBD1 (6 bases). There are 18 residues in the CDR3. Germline V CDR1 and CDR2: DFQATT, SNEGSKA (reference sequence). With 1 base removed from V and 3 bases from J, the gap between germline ends came to 24 bases. This chain's CDR3 is CSARGSFYRDTVYYGYTF. DNA of the CDR3: TGCAGTGCTAGAGGGAGTTTTTACCGGGACACAGTTTACTATGGCTACACCTTC.

This rearrangement joins TRBV18 to TRBJ1-2, with D unresolved. Trimming stripped 2 bases from V and 8 bases from J, with 15 bases between. Germline V gives CDR1 KGHSH, CDR2 LQKENI. The CDR3 contains 14 residues. CDR3 region: CASSPVLGAAGYTF. The CDR3, as DNA: TGTGCCAGCTCACCAGTCCTGGGTGCGGCCGGCTACACCTTC.

This clonotype has more than one count but fewer than ten. The J gene is TRBJ2-3, the V gene TRBV6-2 or TRBV6-3; 10 bases are shared with TRBD2. The CDR3 is 22 residues long. The germline gives CDR1 MNHEY, CDR2 SVGEGT. Trimming took 1 base from V and 11 from J; bases not matched to a gene: 30. The CDR3 protein is CASSYFSWYREGLELAGDGQYF. CDR3 bases: TGTGCCAGCAGTTACTTCTCGTGGTACAGGGAGGGGCTAGAGCTAGCGGGGGACGGGCAGTATTTT.

This clonotype was counted only a few times. The chain has TRBV6-4 and TRBJ2-1; perhaps TRBD1 as D (6 bases). CDR1 is MRHNA and CDR2 is SNTAGT in the germline V gene. The CDR3 consists of 15 residues. The V end lost 4 bases, the J end lost 2 bases, and 12 bases lay between the germline ends. CDR3 protein: CASSAAGVPYNEQFF. The CDR3, as DNA: TGTGCCAGCAGTGCGGCAGGGGTTCCCTACAATGAGCAGTTCTTC.

The chain uses TRBV5-1 and TRBJ2-1, with TRBD2 as a possible D gene (6 bases). The CDR3 contains 14 residues. V was pared by 1 base and J by 4 bases, with 9 bases between. Germline assignment: CDR1 SGHRS and CDR2 YFSETQ. CDR3 nucleotide sequence: TGCGCCAGCAGCTTGACGGACTATTACAATGAGCAGTTCTTC. This gives the protein CASSLTDYYNEQFF. The variable domain in full, with the rest retrieved from reference TRBV5-1 and TRBJ2-1, is KAGVTQTPRYLIKTRGQQVTLSCSPISGHRSVSWYQQTPGQGLQFLFEYFSETQRNKGNFPGRFSGRQFSNSRSEMNVSTLELGDSALYLCASSLTDYYNEQFFGPGTRLTVL.

V gene TRBV7-9 combines with J gene TRBJ2-1, with 10 nucleotides matching TRBD1. The length of the CDR3 is 16 residues. Trimming cost V 1 base and J 7 bases; bases outside gene matches: 7. Germline lookup yields CDR1 SEHNR and CDR2 FQNEAQ (reference sequence). CDR3 amino acids: CASSLGQGALQNEQFF. The CDR3 DNA reads as TGTGCCAGCAGCTTAGGACAGGGGGCCCTCCAAAATGAGCAGTTCTTC.

The chain carries TRBV29-1 and TRBJ1-1; D might be TRBD1 (6 bases). This CDR3 has 13 amino acids. Germline loops: CDR1 SQVTM, CDR2 ANQGSEA. V was shortened by 6 bases and J by 6 bases, with 17 bases between the two germline ends. The chain's CDR3 is CSVRDTPGSEAFF. CDR3 sequence (DNA): TGCAGCGTCCGGGACACGCCTGGTTCTGAAGCTTTCTTT.

This clonotype has a handful of counts. In DNA, the CDR3 is TGTGCCAGCAGTTTAGGCGGACAGAGCTGGCAAGAGACCCAGTACTTC. This translates into CASSLGGQSWQETQYF. J is TRBJ2-5 and V is TRBV12-3 or TRBV12-4; weak D call: TRBD1 (6 bases). V lost 1 base to trimming and J lost 2 bases, with 14 bases between them. This CDR3 contains 16 residues.